Below are 30 T cell receptor beta chains sequenced from a single sample in a study of Tregs in tolerant kidney transplant recipients. The table came from immunoSEQ multiplex PCR; TCRdb's copy has only in-frame clones and leaves some out. The sample holds 68,000 or so clones, 84% seen once. The sample comprised CD4+ T cells from blood. These TCRs come from a human donor in good health.

This chain connects TRBV11-2 to TRBJ1-4; TRBD1 agrees at 7 bases. The CDR3 extends over 14 amino acids. Trimming cost V 1 base and J 7 bases; bases outside gene matches: 3. Germline V lookup: CDR1 SGHAT, CDR2 FQNNGV. The CDR3 DNA follows: TGTGCCAGCAGCTTAGGAGGGGGCGGTGAAAAACTGTTTTTT. Encoded protein: CASSLGGGGEKLFF.

This clone occurred once. This sequence joins TRBV6-1 and TRBJ2-5; D is possibly TRBD1 or TRBD2 (5 bases each). Germline assignment: CDR1 MNHNS and CDR2 SASEGT. The V and J ends lost 6 bases and 7 bases respectively, with 18 bases between them. The CDR3 loop spans 14 amino acids. CDR3 protein: CASRGDGGAGTQYF. CDR3 DNA: TGTGCCAGCAGAGGGGACGGTGGGGCAGGGACCCAGTACTTC.

The chain is built from TRBV5-6 and TRBJ2-1; 11 positions agree with TRBD1. Germline-derived CDR1 and CDR2 are SGHDT and YYEEEE. The J segment lost 1 base and the V segment lost 4 bases, leaving 4 bases of the junction unmatched. This CDR3 region has 16 residues. The CDR3 spells CASSHGDRGSYNEQFF. In DNA, the CDR3 is TGTGCCAGCAGCCACGGGGACAGGGGGTCCTACAATGAGCAGTTCTTC.

V gene TRBV7-2 combines with J gene TRBJ2-7, with TRBD1 as a possible D gene (6 bases). CDR3 length: 15 residues. Germline V gene lookup returns CDR1 SGHTA and CDR2 FQGNSA. With 6 bases removed from V and 6 bases from J, the gap between germline ends came to 21 bases. CDR3 loop: CASSSPGTFSSEQYF. As DNA, the CDR3 is TGTGCCAGCAGTTCGCCCGGGACATTTTCTTCCGAGCAGTACTTC.

This sequence joins TRBV5-1 and TRBJ2-2; a possible D gene is TRBD1 (6 bases). The V and J ends lost 5 bases and 5 bases respectively, with 16 bases between them. The CDR3 has 15 residues. Germline V gene lookup returns CDR1 SGHRS and CDR2 YFSETQ. The CDR3 nucleotides read TGCGCCAGCAGTTTTCCGGGACACCTAACCGGGGAGCTGTTTTTT. This encodes CASSFPGHLTGELFF.

The V gene is TRBV5-1, the J gene TRBJ2-2; D gene uncertain. This CDR3 spans 15 amino acids. The germline V gene encodes CDR1 SGHRS and CDR2 YFSETQ. Trimming pared 2 bases from V and 6 bases from J, leaving 14 bases between. The CDR3 here is CASSLPPATPGELFF. The CDR3 nucleotides read TGCGCCAGCAGCTTACCCCCCGCAACACCCGGGGAGCTGTTTTTT.

V gene TRBV7-2 combines with J gene TRBJ2-7, with D hard to call. V lost 2 bases, J lost 3 bases, and 20 bases lay in between. The CDR3 is 17 amino acids. Germline V lookup: CDR1 SGHTA, CDR2 FQGNSA. The CDR3 DNA reads TGTGCCAGCAGCTTATGGACGGTCCTGGATAATAACTACGAGCAGTACTTC. Protein product: CASSLWTVLDNNYEQYF.

J is TRBJ1-1 and V is TRBV7-2; weak D call: TRBD1 (6 bases). Germline V gene data show CDR1 as SGHTA and CDR2 as FQGNSA. CDR3 length: 13 residues. Trimming removed 1 base at V and 4 bases at J, with 7 bases between. The CDR3 here is CASSLVRGTEAFF. CDR3 DNA: TGTGCCAGCAGCTTAGTCAGGGGCACTGAAGCTTTCTTT.

This sequence joins TRBV10-3 and TRBJ2-7, with D possibly being TRBD1 or TRBD2 (6 bases each). CDR1 and CDR2 (germline): ENHRY, SYGVKD. This CDR3 contains 14 residues. The V end lost 2 bases, the J end lost 7 bases, and 15 bases lay between the germline ends. The CDR3 DNA sequence: TGTGCCATCAGTGAGGGGGGCGGGATTGGAGAGCAGTACTTC. Its translation is CAISEGGGIGEQYF.

The chain recombines TRBV14 with TRBJ1-1; no firm D call. The CDR3 length is 14 residues. V was trimmed by 0 bases and J by 1 base, leaving 6 bases between them. In germline, CDR1 is SGHDN, CDR2 FVKESK. DNA of the CDR3: TGTGCCAGCAGCCAAGAGCAGGCGAACACTGAAGCTTTCTTT. Protein: CASSQEQANTEAFF.

This chain connects TRBV29-1 to TRBJ2-7, with 8 bases that match TRBD2. This CDR3 contains 13 residues. CDR1 and CDR2 (germline): SQVTM, ANQGSEA. Trimming at V came to 4 bases and at J to 5 bases, leaving 7 bases not matched to a gene. The CDR3 region is CSVGSGGGHEQYF. CDR3 nucleotide sequence: TGCAGCGTTGGAAGCGGGGGCGGCCACGAGCAGTACTTC.

The chain combines TRBV2 with TRBJ2-7; 7 bases agree with TRBD2. Germline-derived CDR1 and CDR2 are SNHLY and FYNNEI. CDR3 length equals 12 residues. CDR3 nucleotide sequence: TGTGCACACTCGAGGGAGGGCCACGAGCAGTACTTC. Amino acid sequence: CAHSREGHEQYF.

This clone was seen once. The gene calls are TRBV5-1 and TRBJ1-4, with D perhaps matching TRBD1 (5 bases). V was clipped by 4 bases and J by 10 bases, with 17 bases between them. Germline V gives CDR1 SGHRS, CDR2 YFSETQ. The CDR3 covers 14 residues. The CDR3 sequence is CASSRDLVSVKLFF. The CDR3 DNA reads TGCGCCAGCAGCAGGGACCTGGTTTCAGTAAAACTGTTTTTT.

CDR3 residues: CASSLGQGMGKTGNTIYF. CDR3 sequence (DNA): TGTGCCAGCAGCTTGGGACAGGGGATGGGTAAAACCGGAAACACCATATATTTT. The chain joins TRBV5-4 to TRBJ1-3; TRBD1 matches 8 bases. This CDR3 has 18 amino acids. After removal of 0 bases from V and 4 bases from J, the junction contained 12 bases not matched to a gene. Germline V lookup: CDR1 SGHNT, CDR2 YYREEE (reference sequence).

Points on this clone: One end of the junction is discordant with germline, which a read error may explain. The rearrangement joins TRBV4-1 to TRBJ2-3; 9 nucleotides align to TRBD2. CDR1 is MGHRA, CDR2 YSYEKL, per germline. The CDR3 length is 14 residues. The CDR3 sequence is CASSLGTSKDTQYF. The CDR3 DNA sequence: TGCGCCAGCAGTCTTGGGACTAGCAAAGATACGCAGTATTTT.

This clone was seen only once. This chain uses TRBV5-1 with TRBJ2-5; a weak D match, TRBD1 (6 bases). Trimming pared 4 bases from V and 3 bases from J, leaving 13 bases between. The CDR3 has 14 amino acids. CDR1 is SGHRS and CDR2 is YFSETQ in the germline V gene. This CDR3 reads CASSPGWTEETQYF. The CDR3, as DNA: TGCGCCAGCAGCCCGGGATGGACAGAAGAGACCCAGTACTTC.

In this sample, this clone turned up a few times. This sequence joins TRBV19 and TRBJ2-3; D remains unclear. Trimming removed 5 bases from V and 10 bases from J, with 16 bases in between. Per germline, CDR1 LNHDA and CDR2 SQIVND (reference sequence). The CDR3 has 13 amino acids. CDR3 sequence reads: CASSLGFRDPQYF. The CDR3 DNA follows: TGTGCCAGTAGTCTAGGTTTCAGAGACCCGCAGTATTTT.

The chain joins TRBV10-3 to TRBJ1-5; D is ambiguous. The CDR3 has 16 amino acids. The V gene's germline CDR1 is ENHRY and CDR2 SYGVKD. Trimming stripped 0 bases from V and 1 base from J, with 10 bases between. CDR3 DNA: TGTGCCATCAGTGAGTCGACTCCGGGGAGCAATCAGCCCCAGCATTTT. It codes for CAISESTPGSNQPQHF.

The V and J genes are TRBV28 and TRBJ1-5; no firm D call. The CDR3 totals 19 residues. V lost 2 bases, J lost 7 bases, and 27 bases lay in between. Per the germline V gene, CDR1 is MDHEN and CDR2 is SYDVKM. This CDR3 reads CASSLVSPSGRGYRQPQHF. For the CDR3, the DNA is TGTGCCAGCAGTTTAGTGTCCCCTTCGGGAAGAGGGTATCGGCAGCCCCAGCATTTT.

This chain links TRBV6-1 with TRBJ2-7; 14 bases match TRBD2. V dropped 5 bases and J dropped 8; count of bases not matched to a gene: 8. CDR3 length: 15 residues. Germline CDR1 is MNHNS and CDR2 is SASEGT. CDR3 sequence: CASSSPGLAGVQQYF. The CDR3 bases are TGTGCCAGCAGTTCACCGGGACTAGCGGGAGTACAGCAGTACTTC.

This sequence joins TRBV18 and TRBJ2-5, with TRBD2 matching over 11 bases. The DNA end is more similar to TRBJ2-7, so the J call may be wrong. The CDR3 is 13 amino acids. Germline CDR1 KGHSH, CDR2 LQKENI. This chain's CDR3 is CASRLAGSYEQYF. The CDR3 DNA reads as TGTGCCAGCCGACTAGCGGGGTCCTACGAGCAGTACTTC.

V and J are TRBV4-3 and TRBJ2-7; D is possibly TRBD2 (6 bases). The CDR3 has 15 residues. Deletions cut 3 bases from V and 5 bases from J, with 17 bases between. Germline V gives CDR1 LGHNA, CDR2 YSLEER. The CDR3 here is CASSHLSRGNNEQYF. As DNA, the CDR3 is TGCGCCAGCAGCCACCTGAGCCGGGGGAACAACGAGCAGTACTTC.

The chain has TRBV5-8 and TRBJ1-1; perhaps TRBD1 as D (5 bases). Deletions cut 6 bases from V and 1 base from J, with 13 bases between. Germline CDR1 is SGHTS and CDR2 is YDEGEE. The CDR3 length is 14 residues. The CDR3 coding sequence is TGTGCCAGCAACCTAGGACACCCGAACACTGAAGCTTTCTTT. Its translation: CASNLGHPNTEAFF.

The genes are TRBV19 and TRBJ1-3, with D possibly matching TRBD1 (5 bases). The ends were cut back, 4 bases at V and 0 bases at J, with 16 bases in the middle. This CDR3 is 17 amino acids long. Germline V gene lookup returns CDR1 LNHDA and CDR2 SQIVND (reference sequence). CDR3 coding DNA: TGTGCCAGTAGTAGGCCAGGGCTGACTCGCTCTGGAAACACCATATATTTT. It encodes CASSRPGLTRSGNTIYF.

In its sample, this clone was seen once. V and J are TRBV5-4 and TRBJ1-3, with D uncertain. Germline V gives CDR1 SGHNT, CDR2 YYREEE (reference sequence). V lost 4 bases, J lost 4 bases, and 15 bases lay in between. The CDR3 sequence is 15 residues long. The CDR3 here is CASSPGLGGGNTIYF. The CDR3, as DNA: TGTGCCAGCAGCCCAGGATTGGGTGGGGGAAACACCATATATTTT.

The chain couples TRBV7-9 to TRBJ2-3; TRBD2 aligns across 11 bases. The CDR3 is 16 residues long. CDR1 is SEHNR and CDR2 is FQNEAQ in the germline V gene (reference sequence). J lost 3 bases, V lost 5 bases, and 7 bases had no gene match. The CDR3, as DNA: TGTGCCAGCAGCCCGCGGGGACTAGCGGTTACAGATACGCAGTATTTT. This codes for CASSPRGLAVTDTQYF.

The chain recombines TRBV9 with TRBJ2-5; 8 bases are a match to TRBD2. Germline V gene sequence: CDR1 SGDLS, CDR2 YYNGEE. This CDR3 is 15 amino acids long. J gave up 4 bases and V 3 bases, and 8 bases lay outside the gene matches. CDR3 DNA sequence: TGTGCCAGCAGCGCGTTCGGGGGGGTGGGAGAGACCCAGTACTTC. Amino acids: CASSAFGGVGETQYF.

This CDR3 reads CASSAITGRAGELFF. DNA for the CDR3: TGTGCCAGCAGCGCAATAACAGGGAGGGCCGGGGAGCTGTTTTTT. This chain joins TRBV9 and TRBJ2-2; a weak D match, TRBD2 (7 bases). This CDR3 contains 15 residues. CDR1 and CDR2 from the germline V gene are SGDLS and YYNGEE. The germline V and J ends were trimmed by 3 bases and 6 bases, with 15 bases remaining between them.

There are a few counts of this clone. The chain joins TRBV5-4 to TRBJ2-7, with D tentatively TRBD1 (6 bases). The CDR3 totals 14 residues. The germline CDR1 and CDR2 sequences are SGHNT and YYREEE (reference sequence). V lost 5 bases, J lost 2 bases, and 14 bases lay in between. The CDR3 region is CASRRTGMTYEQYF. The CDR3 bases are TGTGCCAGCAGGCGTACAGGGATGACCTACGAGCAGTACTTC. Complete variable domain (other parts from reference TRBV5-4 and TRBJ2-7): ETGVTQSPTHLIKTRGQQVTLRCSSQSGHNTVSWYQQALGQGPQFIFQYYREEENGRGNFPPRFSGLQFPNYSSELNVNALELDDSALYLCASRRTGMTYEQYFGPGTRLTVT.

V gene TRBV7-2 combines with J gene TRBJ1-1; D unclear. CDR3 size: 14 residues. Germline assignment: CDR1 SGHTA and CDR2 FQGNSA. V was trimmed by 5 bases and J by 1 base, leaving 11 bases between them. The CDR3 DNA sequence: TGTGCCAGCAGCCTCCCACAGCAGAACACTGAAGCTTTCTTT. It encodes CASSLPQQNTEAFF.